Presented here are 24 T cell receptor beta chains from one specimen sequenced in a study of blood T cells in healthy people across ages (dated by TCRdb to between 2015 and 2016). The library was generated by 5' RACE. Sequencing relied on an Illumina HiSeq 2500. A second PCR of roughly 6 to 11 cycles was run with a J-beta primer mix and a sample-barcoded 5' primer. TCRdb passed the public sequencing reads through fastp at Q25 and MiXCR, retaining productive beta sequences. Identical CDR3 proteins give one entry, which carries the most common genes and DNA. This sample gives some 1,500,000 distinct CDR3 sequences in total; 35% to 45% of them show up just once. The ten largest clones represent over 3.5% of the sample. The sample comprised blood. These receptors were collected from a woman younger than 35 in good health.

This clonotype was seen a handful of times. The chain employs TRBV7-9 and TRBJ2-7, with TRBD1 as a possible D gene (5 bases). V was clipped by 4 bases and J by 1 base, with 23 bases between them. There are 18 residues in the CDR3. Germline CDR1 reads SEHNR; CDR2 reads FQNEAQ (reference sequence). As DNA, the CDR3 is TGTGCCAGCAGCTACCAACCCGGACACTTTAGGGTTTCCTACGAGCAGTACTTC. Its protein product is CASSYQPGHFRVSYEQYF.

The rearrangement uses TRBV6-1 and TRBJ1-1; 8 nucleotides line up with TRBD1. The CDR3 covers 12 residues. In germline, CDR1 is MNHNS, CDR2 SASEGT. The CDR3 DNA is TGTGTACTCGGACAGGGACGAACTGAAGCTTTCTTT. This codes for CVLGQGRTEAFF.

CDR3 in DNA: TGTGCCAGCAGTGGGACAGGGGTAGACGAGCAGTACTTC. Its translation is CASSGTGVDEQYF. The chain links TRBV6-5 to TRBJ2-5; 10 bases align to TRBD1. The J call may be mistaken, given a closer DNA end match to TRBJ2-7. Germline V gene data show CDR1 as MNHEY and CDR2 as SVGAGI. The length of the CDR3 is 13 residues.

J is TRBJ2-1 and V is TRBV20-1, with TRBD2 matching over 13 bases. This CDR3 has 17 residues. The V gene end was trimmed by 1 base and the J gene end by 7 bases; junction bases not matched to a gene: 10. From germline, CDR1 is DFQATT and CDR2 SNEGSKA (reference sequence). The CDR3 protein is CSARAVPGLAGDNEQFF. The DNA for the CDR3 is TGCAGTGCTAGAGCGGTACCCGGACTAGCGGGAGATAATGAGCAGTTCTTC.

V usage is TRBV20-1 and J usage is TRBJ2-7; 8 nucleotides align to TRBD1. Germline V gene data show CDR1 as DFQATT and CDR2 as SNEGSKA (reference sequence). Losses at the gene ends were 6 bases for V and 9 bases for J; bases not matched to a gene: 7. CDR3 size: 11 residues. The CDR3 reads CSADRQGRQYF. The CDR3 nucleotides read TGCAGTGCAGATAGACAGGGGAGGCAGTACTTC.

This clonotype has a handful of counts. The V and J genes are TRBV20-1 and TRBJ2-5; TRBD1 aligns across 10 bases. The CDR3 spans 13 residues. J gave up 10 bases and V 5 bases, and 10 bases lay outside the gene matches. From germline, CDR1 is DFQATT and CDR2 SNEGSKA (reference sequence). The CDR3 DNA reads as TGCAGTGCTCGCGCGGGACAGGGGATTGGCCAGTACTTC. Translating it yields CSARAGQGIGQYF.

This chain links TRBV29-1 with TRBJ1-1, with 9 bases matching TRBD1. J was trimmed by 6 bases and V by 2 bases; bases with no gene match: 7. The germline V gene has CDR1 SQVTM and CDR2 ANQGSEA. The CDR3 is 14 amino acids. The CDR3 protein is CSVESGTGISEAFF. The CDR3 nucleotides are TGCAGCGTTGAATCCGGGACAGGGATATCTGAAGCTTTCTTT.

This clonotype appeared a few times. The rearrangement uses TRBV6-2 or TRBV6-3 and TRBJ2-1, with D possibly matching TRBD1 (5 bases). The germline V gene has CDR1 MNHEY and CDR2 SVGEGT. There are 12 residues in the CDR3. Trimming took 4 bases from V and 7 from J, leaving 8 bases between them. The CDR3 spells CASSSNRNEQFF. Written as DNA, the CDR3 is TGTGCCAGCAGTTCAAACAGGAATGAGCAGTTCTTC.

The DNA of the CDR3 is TGTGCCAGCAGCCGAGGGGACCTTGGGAATCAGCCCCAGCATTTT. The encoded protein is CASSRGDLGNQPQHF. V gene TRBV28 combines with J gene TRBJ1-5; TRBD1 might be the D (5 bases). CDR1 is MDHEN, CDR2 SYDVKM, per germline. Trimming stripped 6 bases from V and 4 bases from J, with 16 bases between. This CDR3 has 15 residues.

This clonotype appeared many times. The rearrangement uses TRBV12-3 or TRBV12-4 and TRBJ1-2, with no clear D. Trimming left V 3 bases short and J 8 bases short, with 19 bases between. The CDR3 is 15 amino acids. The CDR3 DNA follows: TGTGCCAGCAGTTTGGGCGGCTCGCTCGGAGGGGGCTACACCTTC. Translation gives CASSLGGSLGGGYTF.

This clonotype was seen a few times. This CDR3 reads CASSQDVVRAQETQYF. The CDR3 DNA follows: TGTGCCAGCAGCCAAGATGTTGTGAGGGCTCAAGAGACCCAGTACTTC. The gene calls are TRBV3-1 and TRBJ2-5; TRBD2 is a possible D gene (5 bases). The ends were cut back, 0 bases at V and 2 bases at J, with 13 bases in the middle. The CDR3 totals 16 residues. Germline loops: CDR1 LGHDT, CDR2 YNNKEL (reference sequence).

For the CDR3, the DNA is TGCAGTGCCCAGAGACAGACCATAGATACGCAGTATTTT. It is translated as CSAQRQTIDTQYF. The chain recombines TRBV20-1 with TRBJ2-3; D might be TRBD1 (5 bases). Deletions cut 6 bases from V and 5 bases from J, with 15 bases between. CDR3 length: 13 amino acids. Germline-derived CDR1 and CDR2 are DFQATT and SNEGSKA (reference sequence).

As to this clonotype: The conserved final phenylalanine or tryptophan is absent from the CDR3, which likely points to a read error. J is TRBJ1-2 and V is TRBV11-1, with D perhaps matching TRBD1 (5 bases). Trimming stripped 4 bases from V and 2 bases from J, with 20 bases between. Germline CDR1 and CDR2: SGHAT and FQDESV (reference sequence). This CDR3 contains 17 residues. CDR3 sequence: CASSSTPSDIVNYGYTV. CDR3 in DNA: TGTGCCAGCAGCTCGACACCTTCGGACATCGTCAACTATGGCTACACCGTC.

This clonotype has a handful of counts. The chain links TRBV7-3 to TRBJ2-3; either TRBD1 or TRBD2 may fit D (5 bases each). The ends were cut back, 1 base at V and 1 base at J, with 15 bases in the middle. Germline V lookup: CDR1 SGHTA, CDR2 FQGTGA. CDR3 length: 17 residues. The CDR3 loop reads CASSLIAGTVGTDTQYF. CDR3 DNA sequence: TGTGCCAGCAGCTTAATTGCAGGGACGGTTGGCACAGATACGCAGTATTTT.

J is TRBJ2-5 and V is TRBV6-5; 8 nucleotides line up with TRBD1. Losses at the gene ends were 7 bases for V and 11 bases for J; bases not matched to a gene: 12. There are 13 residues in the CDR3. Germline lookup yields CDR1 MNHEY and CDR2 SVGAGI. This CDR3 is CASNPTGVGEQYF. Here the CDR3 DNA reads TGTGCCAGCAACCCGACAGGGGTAGGAGAGCAGTACTTC.

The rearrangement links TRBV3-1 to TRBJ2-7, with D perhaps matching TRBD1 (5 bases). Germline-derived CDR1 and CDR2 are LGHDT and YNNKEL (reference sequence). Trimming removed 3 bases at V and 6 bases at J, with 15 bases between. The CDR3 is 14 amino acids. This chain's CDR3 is CASSQHPGSSEQYF. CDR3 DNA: TGTGCCAGCAGCCAGCATCCAGGGTCATCCGAGCAGTACTTC.

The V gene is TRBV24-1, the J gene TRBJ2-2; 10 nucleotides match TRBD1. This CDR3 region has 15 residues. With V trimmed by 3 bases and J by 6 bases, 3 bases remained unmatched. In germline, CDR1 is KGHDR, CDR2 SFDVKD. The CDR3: CATSDPGTGAGELFF. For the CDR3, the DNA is TGTGCCACCAGTGATCCCGGGACAGGGGCCGGGGAGCTGTTTTTT.

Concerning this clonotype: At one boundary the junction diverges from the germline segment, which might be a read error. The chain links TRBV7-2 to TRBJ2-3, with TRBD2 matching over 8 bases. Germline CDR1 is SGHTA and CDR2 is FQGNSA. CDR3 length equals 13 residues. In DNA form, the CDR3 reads TGTGCCGGCAGCTTGGGACTAGGAGATACGCAGTATTTT. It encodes CAGSLGLGDTQYF.

DNA for the CDR3: TGTGCCAGCAGCCAGACCGGGCCGTACTACGAGCAGTACTTC. Amino acid sequence: CASSQTGPYYEQYF. The chain couples TRBV3-1 to TRBJ2-7; D is undetermined. The V gene's germline CDR1 is LGHDT and CDR2 YNNKEL (reference sequence). This CDR3 has 14 residues. Trimming cost V 3 bases and J 3 bases, with 12 bases left between them.

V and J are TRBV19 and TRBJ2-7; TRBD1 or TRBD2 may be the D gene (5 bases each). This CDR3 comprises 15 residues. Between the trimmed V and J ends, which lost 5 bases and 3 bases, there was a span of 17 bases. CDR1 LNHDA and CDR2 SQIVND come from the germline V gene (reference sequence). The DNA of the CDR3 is TGTGCCAGTAGTGGACACGGGACGGAGAGCTACGAGCAGTACTTC. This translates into CASSGHGTESYEQYF. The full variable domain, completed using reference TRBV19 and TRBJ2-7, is DGGITQSPKYLFRKEGQNVTLSCEQNLNHDAMYWYRQDPGQGLRLIYYSQIVNDFQKGDIAEGYSVSREKKESFPLTVTSAQKNPTAFYLCASSGHGTESYEQYFGPGTRLTVT.

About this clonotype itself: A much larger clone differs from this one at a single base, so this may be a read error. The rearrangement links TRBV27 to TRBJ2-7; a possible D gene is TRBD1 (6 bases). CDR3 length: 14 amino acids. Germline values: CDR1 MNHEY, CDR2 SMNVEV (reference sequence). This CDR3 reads CASSSRQDSYGQYF. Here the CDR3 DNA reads TGTGCCAGCAGTTCTCGACAGGACTCCTACGGGCAGTACTTC.

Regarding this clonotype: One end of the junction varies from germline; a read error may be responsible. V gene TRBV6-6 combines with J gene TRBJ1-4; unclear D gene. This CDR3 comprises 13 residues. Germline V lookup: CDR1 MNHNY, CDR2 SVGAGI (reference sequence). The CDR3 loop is CATWASLNENLFF. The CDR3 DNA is TGTGCCACCTGGGCCTCCTTGAATGAAAACCTGTTTTTT.

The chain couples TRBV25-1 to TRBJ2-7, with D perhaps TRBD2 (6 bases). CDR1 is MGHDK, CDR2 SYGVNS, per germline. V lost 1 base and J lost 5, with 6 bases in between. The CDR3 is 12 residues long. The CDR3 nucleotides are TGTGCCAGCAGTGAATCGGGGGACGAGCAGTACTTC. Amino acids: CASSESGDEQYF.

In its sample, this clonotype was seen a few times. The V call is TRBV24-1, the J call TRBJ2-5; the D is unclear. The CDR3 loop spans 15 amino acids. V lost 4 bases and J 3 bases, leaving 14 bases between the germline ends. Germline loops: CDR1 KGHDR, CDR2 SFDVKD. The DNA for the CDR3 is TGTGCCACCAGTGACCAAAGCTCGGGCGAAGAGACCCAGTACTTC. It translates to CATSDQSSGEETQYF.